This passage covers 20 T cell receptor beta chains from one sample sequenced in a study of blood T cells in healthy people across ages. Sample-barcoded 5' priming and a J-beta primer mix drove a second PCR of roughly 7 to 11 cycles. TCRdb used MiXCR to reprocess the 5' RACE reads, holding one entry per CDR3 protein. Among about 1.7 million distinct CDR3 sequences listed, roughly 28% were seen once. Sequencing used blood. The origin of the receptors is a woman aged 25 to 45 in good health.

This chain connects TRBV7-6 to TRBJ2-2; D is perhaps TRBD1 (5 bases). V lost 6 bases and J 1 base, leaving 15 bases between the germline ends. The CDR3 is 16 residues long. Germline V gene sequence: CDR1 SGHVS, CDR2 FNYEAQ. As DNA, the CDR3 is TGTGCCAGCAGGCACACAGGACCCTTGAACACCGGGGAGCTGTTTTTT. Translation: CASRHTGPLNTGELFF. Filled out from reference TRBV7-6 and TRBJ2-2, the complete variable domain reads GAGVSQSPRYKVTKRGQDVALRCDPISGHVSLYWYRQALGQGPEFLTYFNYEAQQDKSGLPNDRFSAERPEGSISTLTIQRTEQRDSAMYRCASRHTGPLNTGELFFGEGSRLTVL.

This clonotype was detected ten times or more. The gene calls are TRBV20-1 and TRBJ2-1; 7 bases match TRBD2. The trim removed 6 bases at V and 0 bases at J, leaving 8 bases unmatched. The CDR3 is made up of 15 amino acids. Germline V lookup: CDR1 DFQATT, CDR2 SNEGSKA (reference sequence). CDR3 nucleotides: TGCAGTGCCACTACTAGCGCCAGCTCCTACAATGAGCAGTTCTTC. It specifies CSATTSASSYNEQFF.

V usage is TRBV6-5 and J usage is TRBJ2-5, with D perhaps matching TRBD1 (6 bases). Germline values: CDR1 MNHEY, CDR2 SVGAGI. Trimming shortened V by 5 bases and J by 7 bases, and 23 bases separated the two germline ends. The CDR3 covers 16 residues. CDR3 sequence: CASSRTDRGPGATQYF. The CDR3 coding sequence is TGTGCCAGCAGTCGTACGGACCGCGGACCAGGGGCGACCCAGTACTTC.

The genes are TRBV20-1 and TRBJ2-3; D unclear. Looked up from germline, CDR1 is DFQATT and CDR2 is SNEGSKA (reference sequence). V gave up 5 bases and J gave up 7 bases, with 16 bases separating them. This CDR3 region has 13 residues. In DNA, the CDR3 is TGCAGTGCTGTCGGTCCAATTGGAAATACGCAGTATTTT. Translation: CSAVGPIGNTQYF.

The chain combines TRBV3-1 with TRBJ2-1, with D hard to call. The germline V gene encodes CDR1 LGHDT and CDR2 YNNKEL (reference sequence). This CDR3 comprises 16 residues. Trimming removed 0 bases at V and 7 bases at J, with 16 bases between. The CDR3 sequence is CASSQDRTSPRNEQFF. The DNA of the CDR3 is TGTGCCAGCAGCCAAGATCGAACTTCCCCGCGGAATGAGCAGTTCTTC.

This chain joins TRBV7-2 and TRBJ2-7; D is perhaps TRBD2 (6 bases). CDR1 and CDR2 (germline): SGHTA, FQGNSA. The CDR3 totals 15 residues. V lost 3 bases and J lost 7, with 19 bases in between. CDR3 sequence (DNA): TGTGCCAGCAGCTTTGGGGACTCCTTCACCTCGGAGCAGTACTTC. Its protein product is CASSFGDSFTSEQYF.

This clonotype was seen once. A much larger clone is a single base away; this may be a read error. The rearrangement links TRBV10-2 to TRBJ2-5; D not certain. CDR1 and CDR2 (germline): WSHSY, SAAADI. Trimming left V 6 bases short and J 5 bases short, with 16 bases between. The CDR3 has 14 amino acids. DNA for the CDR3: TGCGCCAGCAGGACGGTAGGCAGACACGAGACCCAGTACTTC. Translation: CASRTVGRHETQYF.

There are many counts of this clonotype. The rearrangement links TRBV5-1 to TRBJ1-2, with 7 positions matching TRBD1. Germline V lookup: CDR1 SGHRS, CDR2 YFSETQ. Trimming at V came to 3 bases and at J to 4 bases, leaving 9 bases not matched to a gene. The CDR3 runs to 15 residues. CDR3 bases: TGCGCCAGCAGCTCCGGAAGGGGGCAAGGCTATGGCTACACCTTC. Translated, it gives CASSSGRGQGYGYTF.

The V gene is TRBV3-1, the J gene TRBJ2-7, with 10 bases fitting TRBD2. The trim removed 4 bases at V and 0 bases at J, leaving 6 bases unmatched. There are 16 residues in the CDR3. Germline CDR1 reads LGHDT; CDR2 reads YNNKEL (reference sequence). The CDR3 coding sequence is TGTGCCAGCAGCCCTAGGGGACTAGCGAGCTCCTACGAGCAGTACTTC. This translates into CASSPRGLASSYEQYF.

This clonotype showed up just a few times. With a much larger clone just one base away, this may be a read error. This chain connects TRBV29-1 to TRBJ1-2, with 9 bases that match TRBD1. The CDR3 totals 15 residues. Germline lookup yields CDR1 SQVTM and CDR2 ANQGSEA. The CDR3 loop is CGVEGRTGVRYGYTF. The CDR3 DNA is TGCGGCGTTGAGGGCAGGACAGGGGTCCGCTATGGCTACACCTTC.

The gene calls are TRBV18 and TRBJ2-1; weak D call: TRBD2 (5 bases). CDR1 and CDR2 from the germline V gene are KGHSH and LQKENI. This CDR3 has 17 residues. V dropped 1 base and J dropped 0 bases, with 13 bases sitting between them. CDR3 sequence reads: CASSPRYRDNSYNEQFF. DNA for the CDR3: TGTGCCAGCTCACCACGATATCGGGATAACTCCTACAATGAGCAGTTCTTC.

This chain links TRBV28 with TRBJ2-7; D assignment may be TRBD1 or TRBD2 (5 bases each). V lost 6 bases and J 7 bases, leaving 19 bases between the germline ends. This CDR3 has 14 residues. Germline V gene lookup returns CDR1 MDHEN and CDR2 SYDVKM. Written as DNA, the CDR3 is TGTGCCAGCAGCATAACTGGGGGTGATTTAGAGCAGTACTTC. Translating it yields CASSITGGDLEQYF.

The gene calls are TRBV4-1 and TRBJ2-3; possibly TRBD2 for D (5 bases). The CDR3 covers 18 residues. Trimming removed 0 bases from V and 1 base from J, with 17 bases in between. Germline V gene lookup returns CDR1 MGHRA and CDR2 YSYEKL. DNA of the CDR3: TGCGCCAGCAGCCAAGATCCCTCGGGAAGCGTCGGCACAGATACGCAGTATTTT. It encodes CASSQDPSGSVGTDTQYF.

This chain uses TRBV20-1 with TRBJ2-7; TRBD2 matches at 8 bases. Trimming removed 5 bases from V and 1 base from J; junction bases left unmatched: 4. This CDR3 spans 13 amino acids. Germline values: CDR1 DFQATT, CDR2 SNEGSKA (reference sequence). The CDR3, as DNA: TGCAGTGCTTACGGGGGGGATTCCTACGAGCAGTACTTC. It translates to CSAYGGDSYEQYF.

CDR3 sequence reads: CASSFSGTGGRYSNQPQHF. CDR3 in DNA: TGTGCCAGCAGCTTTTCCGGGACAGGGGGTCGGTATAGCAATCAGCCCCAGCATTTT. The rearrangement joins TRBV11-2 to TRBJ1-5, with TRBD1 identical over 11 bases. Germline-derived CDR1 and CDR2 are SGHAT and FQNNGV. The CDR3 consists of 19 residues. Losses at the gene ends were 3 bases for V and 0 bases for J; bases not matched to a gene: 10.

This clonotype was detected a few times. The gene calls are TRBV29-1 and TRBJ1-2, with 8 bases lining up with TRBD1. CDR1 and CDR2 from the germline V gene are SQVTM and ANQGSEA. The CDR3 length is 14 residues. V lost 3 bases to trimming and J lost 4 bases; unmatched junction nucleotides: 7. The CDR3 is CSVDPGQASYGYTF. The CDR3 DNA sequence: TGCAGCGTTGACCCGGGACAGGCGAGCTATGGCTACACCTTC.

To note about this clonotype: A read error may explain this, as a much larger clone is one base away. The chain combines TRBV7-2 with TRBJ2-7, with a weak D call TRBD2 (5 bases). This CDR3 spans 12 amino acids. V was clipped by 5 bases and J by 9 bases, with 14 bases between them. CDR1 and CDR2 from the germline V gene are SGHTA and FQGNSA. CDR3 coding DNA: TGTGCCAGCAGCCCCGAGGACTTCCTGCAGTACTTC. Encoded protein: CASSPEDFLQYF. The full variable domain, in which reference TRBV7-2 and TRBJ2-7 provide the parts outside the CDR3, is GAGVSQSPSNKVTEKGKDVELRCDPISGHTALYWYRQSLGQGLEFLIYFQGNSAPDKSGLPSDRFSAERTGGSVSTLTIQRTQQEDSAVYLCASSPEDFLQYFGPGTRLTVT.

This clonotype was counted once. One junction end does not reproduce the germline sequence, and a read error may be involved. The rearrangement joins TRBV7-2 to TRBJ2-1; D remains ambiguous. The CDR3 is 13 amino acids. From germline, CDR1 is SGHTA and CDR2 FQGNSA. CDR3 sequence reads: CASSLVGGNGQFF. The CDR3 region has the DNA TGTGCCAGCAGCTTAGTGGGTGGCAATGGGCAGTTCTTC.

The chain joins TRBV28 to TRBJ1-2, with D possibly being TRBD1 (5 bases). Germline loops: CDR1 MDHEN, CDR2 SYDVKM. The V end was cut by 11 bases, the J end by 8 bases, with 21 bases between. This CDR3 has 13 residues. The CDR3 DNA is TGTGCCGGGGGGGTTGGGGGTCGTGACGGCTACACCTTC. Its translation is CAGGVGGRDGYTF.

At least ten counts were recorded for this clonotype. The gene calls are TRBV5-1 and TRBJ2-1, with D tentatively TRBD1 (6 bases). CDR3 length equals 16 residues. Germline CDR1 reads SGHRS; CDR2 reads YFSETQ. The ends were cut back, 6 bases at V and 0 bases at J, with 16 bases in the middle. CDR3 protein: CASKGDPGSSYNEQFF. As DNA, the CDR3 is TGCGCCAGCAAGGGGGATCCAGGAAGCTCCTACAATGAGCAGTTCTTC. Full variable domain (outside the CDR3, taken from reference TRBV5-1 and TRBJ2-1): KAGVTQTPRYLIKTRGQQVTLSCSPISGHRSVSWYQQTPGQGLQFLFEYFSETQRNKGNFPGRFSGRQFSNSRSEMNVSTLELGDSALYLCASKGDPGSSYNEQFFGPGTRLTVL.